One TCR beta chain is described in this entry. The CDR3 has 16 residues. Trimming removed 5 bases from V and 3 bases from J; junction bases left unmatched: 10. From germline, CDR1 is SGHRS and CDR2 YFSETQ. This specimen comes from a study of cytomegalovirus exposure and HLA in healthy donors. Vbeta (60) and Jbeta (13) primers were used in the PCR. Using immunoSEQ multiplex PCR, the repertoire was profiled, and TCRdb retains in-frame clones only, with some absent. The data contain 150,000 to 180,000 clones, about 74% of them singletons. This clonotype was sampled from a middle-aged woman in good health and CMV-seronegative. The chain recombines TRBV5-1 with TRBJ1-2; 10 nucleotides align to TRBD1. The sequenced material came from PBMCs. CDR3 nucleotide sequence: TGCGCCAGCAGTCGCAGTTTCGGGACAGGGGACTATGGCTACACCTTC. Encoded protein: CASSRSFGTGDYGYTF.